Listed below are T cell receptor beta chains from one sample, sequenced in a study of control samples from healthy donors and cancer patients. The assay was immunoSEQ multiplex PCR, and TCRdb's table has in-frame clones only and misses some. The data show 57,000 or so clones, around 90% seen once. Input material: PBMCs. These receptors were taken from a man aged 55 to 70 with colorectal cancer. Each CDR3 is given with its conserved first and last residue. Each record gives: CDR3 DNA, CDR3 protein, clone size, D gene, J gene, V gene. The D gene is left open where the match is weak. Size is stated for part of the rows, as once, few or many counts, or as a class when the clone is expanded.

TGTGCCAGCAGCTTAAGAGTTTCGGGGAGCTCCTACGAGCAGTACTTC,CASSLRVSGSSYEQYF,NA,NA,TRBJ2-7,TRBV11-2
TGTGCCAGCAGCGGGGGAGATACGCAGTATTTT,CASSGGDTQYF,NA,NA,TRBJ2-3,TRBV14
TGCGCCAGCAGCCAAGATCCCTACACCGGGGAGCTGTTTTTT,CASSQDPYTGELFF,NA,NA,TRBJ2-2,TRBV4-1
TGTGCCAGCAGTTTATCTACTAGCGGGGGTCCCTACGAGCAGTACTTC,CASSLSTSGGPYEQYF,NA,TRBD2,TRBJ2-7,TRBV27
TGTGCCAGCAGCCAAAGTAAGGGTCCGACAGATACGCAGTATTTT,CASSQSKGPTDTQYF,NA,NA,TRBJ2-3,TRBV4-2
TGTGCCAGCAGCGGGGGCATGAACACTGAAGCTTTCTTT,CASSGGMNTEAFF,once,NA,TRBJ1-1,TRBV7-6
TGTGCCAGCAGCCAATCCTTAGACAGGGGGTCCCAGCCCCAGCATTTT,CASSQSLDRGSQPQHF,NA,TRBD1,TRBJ1-5,TRBV2
TGTGCCAGCAGCCACCCCCCGCAAGAGACCCAGTACTTC,CASSHPPQETQYF,NA,NA,TRBJ2-5,TRBV6-2/TRBV6-3
TGTGCCAGCAGTTACAATCGACTAGCGGGAACCCAGTACTTC,CASSYNRLAGTQYF,NA,TRBD2,TRBJ2-5,TRBV6-5
TGTGCCAGCACGGGGGATTTCGATTCACCCCTCCACTTT,CASTGDFDSPLHF,NA,NA,TRBJ1-6,TRBV12-3/TRBV12-4
TGTGCCATCGGGGAAATCGACGTCACCTACGAGCAGTACTTC,CAIGEIDVTYEQYF,NA,NA,TRBJ2-7,TRBV10-3
TGTGCCAGCAGCCCCTCTGGGACAGGGGATCAGCCCCAGCATTTT,CASSPSGTGDQPQHF,NA,TRBD1,TRBJ1-5,TRBV7-8
TGTGCCAGCAGCTTGGGACTAGCGGGAACTGAGCAGTTCTTC,CASSLGLAGTEQFF,NA,TRBD2,TRBJ2-1,TRBV14
TGTGCCATCAGTGAGTCGCAACAACGACAGAAAACTAATGAAAAACTGTTTTTT,CAISESQQRQKTNEKLFF,NA,NA,TRBJ1-4,TRBV10-3
TGTGCCAGCAGCTCAATACAGGGACGCGGAGGCTACACCTTC,CASSSIQGRGGYTF,NA,NA,TRBJ1-2,TRBV7-2
TGTGCCAGTAGTACATCCTCGCTACAGGGTTTGGGGTATTCTCGCGAGCAGTACTTC,CASSTSSLQGLGYSREQYF,once,NA,TRBJ2-7,TRBV19
TGTGCCAGCAGTTACGAGAAGGGATTTTGGACTGAAGCTTTCTTT,CASSYEKGFWTEAFF,NA,NA,TRBJ1-1,TRBV6-5
TGTGCCAGCTCACCACCGTTTAGCCACAGAGATACGCAGTATTTT,CASSPPFSHRDTQYF,NA,NA,TRBJ2-3,TRBV18
TGTGCCAGCAGCCGGGACAGACATAGCAATCAGCCCCAGCATTTT,CASSRDRHSNQPQHF,NA,TRBD1,TRBJ1-5,TRBV2
TGTGCCTGGAGTGTACGGACCCTATATAGGGGGACCGGGCAGCCCCAGCATTTT,CAWSVRTLYRGTGQPQHF,NA,NA,TRBJ1-5,TRBV30
TGTGCCAGCAGCACCGGAGACAGGGGAAACACCGGGGAGCTGTTTTTT,CASSTGDRGNTGELFF,NA,TRBD1,TRBJ2-2,TRBV3-1/TRBV3-2